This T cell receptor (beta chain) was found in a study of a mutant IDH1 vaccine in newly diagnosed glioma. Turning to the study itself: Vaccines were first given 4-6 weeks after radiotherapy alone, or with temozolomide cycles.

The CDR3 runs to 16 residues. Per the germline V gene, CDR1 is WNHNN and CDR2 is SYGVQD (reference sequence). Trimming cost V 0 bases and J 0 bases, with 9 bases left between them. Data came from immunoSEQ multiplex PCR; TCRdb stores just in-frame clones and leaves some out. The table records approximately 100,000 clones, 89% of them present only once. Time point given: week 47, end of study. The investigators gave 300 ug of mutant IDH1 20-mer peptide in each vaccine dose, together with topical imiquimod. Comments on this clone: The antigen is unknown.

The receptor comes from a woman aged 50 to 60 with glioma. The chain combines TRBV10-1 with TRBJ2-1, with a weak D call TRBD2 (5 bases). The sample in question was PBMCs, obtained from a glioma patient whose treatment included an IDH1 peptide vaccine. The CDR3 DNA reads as TGCGCCAGCAGTGAGTCAACGGGGAGCTCCTACAATGAGCAGTTCTTC. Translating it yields CASSESTGSSYNEQFF.